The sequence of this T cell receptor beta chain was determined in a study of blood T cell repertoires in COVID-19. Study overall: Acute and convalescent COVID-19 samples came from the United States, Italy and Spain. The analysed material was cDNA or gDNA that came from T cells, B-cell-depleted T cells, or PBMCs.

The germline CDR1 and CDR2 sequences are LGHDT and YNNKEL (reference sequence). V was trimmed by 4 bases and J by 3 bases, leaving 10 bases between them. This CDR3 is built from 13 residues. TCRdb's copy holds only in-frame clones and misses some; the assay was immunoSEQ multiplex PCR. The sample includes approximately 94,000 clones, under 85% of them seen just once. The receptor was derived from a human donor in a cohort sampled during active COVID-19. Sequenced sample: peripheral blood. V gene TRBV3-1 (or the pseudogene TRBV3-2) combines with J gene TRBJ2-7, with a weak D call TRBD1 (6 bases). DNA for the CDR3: TGTGCCAGCAGCCGGGGACACATCTACGAGCAGTACTTC. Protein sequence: CASSRGHIYEQYF.